A selection of T cell receptor beta chains follows, all from one sample in a study of blood T cell repertoires in COVID-19. Generated by immunoSEQ multiplex PCR, the TCRdb table keeps only in-frame clones and is missing some. Among over 200,000 clones listed, more than 85% were seen once. Sequenced sample: peripheral blood. These receptors were obtained from a man in his 60s with COVID-19, enrolled during active disease. The CDR3 runs from the conserved cysteine through the conserved F or W. Fields, in order: D gene, J gene, clone size, CDR3 length, V gene, CDR3 DNA, CDR3 protein. D genes are given only for firm matches. Some rows have no size entry. The others give once, few or many, or a class for an expanded clone.

d_gene: .; j_gene: TRBJ1-2; abundance: .; len: 16; v_gene: TRBV6-1; CDR3nt: TGTGCCAGCAGTGAAGCGATAGGCCTAGCTAACTATGGCTACACCTTC; CDR3aa: CASSEAIGLANYGYTF
d_gene: .; j_gene: TRBJ2-7; abundance: .; len: 13; v_gene: TRBV30; CDR3nt: TGTGCCTGGAGTGGTCCAGGACACTACGAGCAGTACTTC; CDR3aa: CAWSGPGHYEQYF
d_gene: .; j_gene: TRBJ2-7; abundance: .; len: 16; v_gene: TRBV5-6; CDR3nt: TGTGCCAGCAGCCCACTTGGCGGTGTAAGTGGCTACGAGCAGTACTTC; CDR3aa: CASSPLGGVSGYEQYF
d_gene: TRBD1; j_gene: TRBJ1-2; abundance: .; len: 15; v_gene: TRBV19; CDR3nt: TGTGCCAGTAAGGGGTGGACAGGACCCGACTATGGCTACACCTTC; CDR3aa: CASKGWTGPDYGYTF
d_gene: TRBD1; j_gene: TRBJ1-4; abundance: once; len: 13; v_gene: TRBV27; CDR3nt: TGTGCCACAAACCGACAGGGGAATGAAAAACTGTTTTTT; CDR3aa: CATNRQGNEKLFF
d_gene: .; j_gene: TRBJ2-7; abundance: once; len: 15; v_gene: TRBV2; CDR3nt: TGTGCCAGCAGTGAAGGCATACTAGCCGGGTACGAGCAGTACTTC; CDR3aa: CASSEGILAGYEQYF
d_gene: .; j_gene: TRBJ2-1; abundance: .; len: 14; v_gene: TRBV6-1; CDR3nt: TGTGCCAGCAGTGAATATGTGGGGGGTGGTGAGCAGTTCTTC; CDR3aa: CASSEYVGGGEQFF
d_gene: TRBD1; j_gene: TRBJ2-7; abundance: .; len: 15; v_gene: TRBV25-1; CDR3nt: TGTGCCAGCAGTCCCCACTGGACAGGTAGCTACGAGCAGTACTTC; CDR3aa: CASSPHWTGSYEQYF
d_gene: .; j_gene: TRBJ1-1; abundance: .; len: 13; v_gene: TRBV18; CDR3nt: TGTGCCAGCTCACAGGGGCTCGACACTGAAGCTTTCTTT; CDR3aa: CASSQGLDTEAFF
d_gene: TRBD2; j_gene: TRBJ2-1; abundance: .; len: 16; v_gene: TRBV7-2; CDR3nt: TGTGCCAGCAGCACCACGGGACTAGCGGTCTACAATGAGCAGTTCTTC; CDR3aa: CASSTTGLAVYNEQFF
d_gene: TRBD2; j_gene: TRBJ2-1; abundance: .; len: 15; v_gene: TRBV10-1; CDR3nt: TGCGCCAGCAGTGAGACGGGGGGGGTTTACAATGAGCAGTTCTTC; CDR3aa: CASSETGGVYNEQFF
d_gene: .; j_gene: TRBJ2-3; abundance: once; len: 17; v_gene: TRBV7-9; CDR3nt: TGTGCCAGCAGCTTAGATCCCTGGTCAAACTTCATCGGTACGCAGTATTTT; CDR3aa: CASSLDPWSNFIGTQYF
d_gene: TRBD1; j_gene: TRBJ1-1; abundance: .; len: 18; v_gene: TRBV7-9; CDR3nt: TGTGCCAGCAGCAATACCGGGACAGGGGTCATCTTGAACACTGAAGCTTTCTTT; CDR3aa: CASSNTGTGVILNTEAFF
d_gene: TRBD1; j_gene: TRBJ2-7; abundance: .; len: 12; v_gene: TRBV5-1; CDR3nt: TGCGCCAGCAGCTTGGAACAGGGGGAGCAGTACTTC; CDR3aa: CASSLEQGEQYF
d_gene: .; j_gene: TRBJ1-3; abundance: .; len: 16; v_gene: TRBV5-1; CDR3nt: TGCGCCAGCAAACCAACAGGGTACGGTTTTGGAAACACCATATATTTT; CDR3aa: CASKPTGYGFGNTIYF
d_gene: .; j_gene: TRBJ1-6; abundance: .; len: 14; v_gene: TRBV3-1/TRBV3-2; CDR3nt: TGTGCCAGCAGCCAAGGCAGGGGCAATTCACCCCTCCACTTT; CDR3aa: CASSQGRGNSPLHF
d_gene: TRBD1; j_gene: TRBJ1-5; abundance: .; len: 14; v_gene: TRBV3-1/TRBV3-2; CDR3nt: TGTGCCAGCAGCCTTGGACAGGGAGAACAGCCCCAGCATTTT; CDR3aa: CASSLGQGEQPQHF
d_gene: .; j_gene: TRBJ1-1; abundance: .; len: 13; v_gene: TRBV12-5; CDR3nt: TGTGCTAGTGCCCTAAGCGGGAACACTGAAGCTTTCTTT; CDR3aa: CASALSGNTEAFF
d_gene: .; j_gene: TRBJ1-6; abundance: .; len: 14; v_gene: TRBV3-1/TRBV3-2; CDR3nt: TGTGCCAGCAGCCAACAGGGACTTAATTCACCCCTCCACTTT; CDR3aa: CASSQQGLNSPLHF
d_gene: TRBD2; j_gene: TRBJ2-5; abundance: .; len: 15; v_gene: TRBV30; CDR3nt: TGTGCCTGGAGTCCCCCCCGGGGACTAGTAGAGACCCAGTACTTC; CDR3aa: CAWSPPRGLVETQYF
d_gene: .; j_gene: TRBJ1-5; abundance: once; len: 16; v_gene: TRBV5-5; CDR3nt: TGTGCCAGCAGCCCCGGCGGGCTTCATAGCAATCAGCCCCAGCATTTT; CDR3aa: CASSPGGLHSNQPQHF
d_gene: TRBD2; j_gene: TRBJ2-1; abundance: .; len: 16; v_gene: TRBV15; CDR3nt: TGTGCCACCAGCCCACCCCCTAGCGGGCCGTACAATGAGCAGTTCTTC; CDR3aa: CATSPPPSGPYNEQFF
d_gene: .; j_gene: TRBJ2-7; abundance: .; len: 15; v_gene: TRBV10-2; CDR3nt: TGCGCCAGCAGGAGGCAGCGAGATGAATCCTACGAGCAGTACTTC; CDR3aa: CASRRQRDESYEQYF
d_gene: TRBD2; j_gene: TRBJ2-3; abundance: .; len: 16; v_gene: TRBV15; CDR3nt: TGTGCCACCAGCAGAGGAGGCGGGGGGGCAAGGGATACGCAGTATTTT; CDR3aa: CATSRGGGGARDTQYF
d_gene: TRBD1; j_gene: TRBJ2-5; abundance: .; len: 15; v_gene: TRBV7-9; CDR3nt: TGTGCCAGCAGCTTAGTAGGACAGGGAAAAGAGACCCAGTACTTC; CDR3aa: CASSLVGQGKETQYF
d_gene: TRBD2; j_gene: TRBJ2-2; abundance: .; len: 16; v_gene: TRBV19; CDR3nt: TGTGCCAGTACCGCCGGACTAGCGGGGTGGACCGGGGAGCTGTTTTTT; CDR3aa: CASTAGLAGWTGELFF
d_gene: TRBD1; j_gene: TRBJ1-1; abundance: .; len: 15; v_gene: TRBV3-1/TRBV3-2; CDR3nt: TGTGCCAGCAGCCAAGGGACAGGCCTGAACACTGAAGCTTTCTTT; CDR3aa: CASSQGTGLNTEAFF
d_gene: .; j_gene: TRBJ2-7; abundance: .; len: 13; v_gene: TRBV9; CDR3nt: TGTGCCAGCAGCGTAGACAGTTTCCACGAGCAGTACTTC; CDR3aa: CASSVDSFHEQYF
d_gene: TRBD1; j_gene: TRBJ2-7; abundance: .; len: 15; v_gene: TRBV10-2; CDR3nt: TGCGCCAGCAGCCTTCGGGACAGGGGTATCTACGAGCAGTACTTC; CDR3aa: CASSLRDRGIYEQYF
d_gene: TRBD2; j_gene: TRBJ2-2; abundance: .; len: 17; v_gene: TRBV11-2; CDR3nt: TGTGCCAGCAGCTTTCGAACCGGGACTAGTTCCACCGGGGAGCTGTTTTTT; CDR3aa: CASSFRTGTSSTGELFF
d_gene: TRBD2; j_gene: TRBJ2-5; abundance: .; len: 16; v_gene: TRBV25-1; CDR3nt: TGTGCCAGCAGTCCAACGGGGGCGGGAGGGCAAGAGACCCAGTACTTC; CDR3aa: CASSPTGAGGQETQYF
d_gene: TRBD2; j_gene: TRBJ2-7; abundance: .; len: 14; v_gene: TRBV7-2; CDR3nt: TGTGCCAGCAGGATGACTAGCGGAGACTTTGAGCAGTACTTC; CDR3aa: CASRMTSGDFEQYF
d_gene: .; j_gene: TRBJ2-1; abundance: .; len: 15; v_gene: TRBV27; CDR3nt: TGTGCCAGCAGTTTCCGGGAGAGCTCCTACAATGAGCAGTTCTTC; CDR3aa: CASSFRESSYNEQFF
d_gene: .; j_gene: TRBJ1-1; abundance: .; len: 14; v_gene: TRBV9; CDR3nt: TGTGCCAGCAGCGTAAACAGGGTTAATGGTGAAGCTTTCTTT; CDR3aa: CASSVNRVNGEAFF
d_gene: .; j_gene: TRBJ1-4; abundance: .; len: 14; v_gene: TRBV23-1; CDR3nt: TGCGCCAGCACCCCCCGGGGTGGTACGAAAAAACTGTTTTTT; CDR3aa: CASTPRGGTKKLFF
d_gene: TRBD2; j_gene: TRBJ2-1; abundance: once; len: 16; v_gene: TRBV6-2/TRBV6-3; CDR3nt: TGTGCCAGCAGTTCCGGACTAGCGGGGTCCTACAATGAGCAGTTCTTC; CDR3aa: CASSSGLAGSYNEQFF
d_gene: .; j_gene: TRBJ1-2; abundance: .; len: 12; v_gene: TRBV7-9; CDR3nt: TGTGCCAGCAGCTTAGACCAGGTGGGCTACACCTTC; CDR3aa: CASSLDQVGYTF
d_gene: .; j_gene: TRBJ2-2; abundance: .; len: 16; v_gene: TRBV5-1; CDR3nt: TGCGCCAGCAGCTCTGAGTGGGCGGGGTCTGCCGGGGAGCTGTTTTTT; CDR3aa: CASSSEWAGSAGELFF
d_gene: .; j_gene: TRBJ2-7; abundance: .; len: 15; v_gene: TRBV27; CDR3nt: TGTGCCAGCAGTTCTAGGAACCTCGGCGGCTACGAGCAGTACTTC; CDR3aa: CASSSRNLGGYEQYF
d_gene: .; j_gene: TRBJ1-2; abundance: .; len: 15; v_gene: TRBV18; CDR3nt: TGTGCCAGCTCACCATCAGGGGAATTCGGCTATGGCTACACCTTC; CDR3aa: CASSPSGEFGYGYTF
d_gene: TRBD1; j_gene: TRBJ2-7; abundance: .; len: 16; v_gene: TRBV3-1/TRBV3-2; CDR3nt: TGTGCCAGCGGTACCGGGACAGGGGGCCGGGACTACGAGCAGTACTTC; CDR3aa: CASGTGTGGRDYEQYF
d_gene: .; j_gene: TRBJ2-1; abundance: once; len: 13; v_gene: TRBV5-6; CDR3nt: TGTGCCAGCGGGCGGGGGCCCTACAAGGAGCAGTTCTTC; CDR3aa: CASGRGPYKEQFF
d_gene: .; j_gene: TRBJ2-1; abundance: .; len: 16; v_gene: TRBV9; CDR3nt: TGTGCCAGCAGCCTCCGGAGCGGTAGCTCCTACAATGAGCAGTTCTTC; CDR3aa: CASSLRSGSSYNEQFF
d_gene: TRBD2; j_gene: TRBJ2-1; abundance: once; len: 14; v_gene: TRBV6-5; CDR3nt: TGTGCCAGCACTAGCGGCAGCTCCTACAATGAGCAGTTCTTC; CDR3aa: CASTSGSSYNEQFF
d_gene: TRBD2; j_gene: TRBJ2-1; abundance: .; len: 16; v_gene: TRBV10-3; CDR3nt: TGTGCCATCAGTGAGTCGACTAGCGGGAGTCAAAATGAGCAGTTCTTC; CDR3aa: CAISESTSGSQNEQFF
d_gene: .; j_gene: TRBJ2-1; abundance: .; len: 13; v_gene: TRBV11-2; CDR3nt: TGTGCCAGCAGCTTAGATCTAAGCAATGAGCAGTTCTTC; CDR3aa: CASSLDLSNEQFF